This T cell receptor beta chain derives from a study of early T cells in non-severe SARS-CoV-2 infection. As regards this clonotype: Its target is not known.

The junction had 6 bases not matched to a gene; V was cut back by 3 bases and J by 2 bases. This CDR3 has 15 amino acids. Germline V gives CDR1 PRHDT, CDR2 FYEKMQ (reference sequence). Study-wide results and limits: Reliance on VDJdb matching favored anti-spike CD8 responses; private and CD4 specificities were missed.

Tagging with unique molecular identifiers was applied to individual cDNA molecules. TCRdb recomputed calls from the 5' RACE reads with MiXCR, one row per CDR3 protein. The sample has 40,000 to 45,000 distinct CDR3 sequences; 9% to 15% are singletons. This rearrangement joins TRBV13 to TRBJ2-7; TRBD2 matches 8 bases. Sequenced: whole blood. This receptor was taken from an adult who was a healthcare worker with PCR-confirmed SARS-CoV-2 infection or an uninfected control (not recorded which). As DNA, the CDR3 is TGTGCCAGCAGCTTTAGCGGGAAGGGGACCTACGAGCAGTACTTC. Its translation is CASSFSGKGTYEQYF.